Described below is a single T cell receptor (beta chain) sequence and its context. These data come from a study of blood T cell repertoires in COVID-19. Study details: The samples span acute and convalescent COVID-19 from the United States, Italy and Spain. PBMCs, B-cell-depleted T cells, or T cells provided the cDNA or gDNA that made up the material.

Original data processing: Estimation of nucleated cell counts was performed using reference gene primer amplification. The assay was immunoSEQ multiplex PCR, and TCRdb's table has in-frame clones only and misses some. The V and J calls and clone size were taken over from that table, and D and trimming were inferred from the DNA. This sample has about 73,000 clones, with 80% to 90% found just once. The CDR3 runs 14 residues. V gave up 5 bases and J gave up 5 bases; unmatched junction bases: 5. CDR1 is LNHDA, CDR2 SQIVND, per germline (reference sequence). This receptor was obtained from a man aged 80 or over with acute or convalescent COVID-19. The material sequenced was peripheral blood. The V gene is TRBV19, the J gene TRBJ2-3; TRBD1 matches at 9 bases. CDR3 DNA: TGTGCCAGTAGTCGGGACAGGGCAAGAGATACGCAGTATTTT. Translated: CASSRDRARDTQYF.